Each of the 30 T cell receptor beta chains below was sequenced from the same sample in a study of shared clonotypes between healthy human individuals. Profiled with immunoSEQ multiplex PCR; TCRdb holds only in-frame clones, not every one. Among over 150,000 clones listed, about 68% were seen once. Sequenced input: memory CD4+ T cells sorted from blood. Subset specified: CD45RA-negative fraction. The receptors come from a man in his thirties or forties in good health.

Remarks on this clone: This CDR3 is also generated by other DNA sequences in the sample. CDR3 nucleotides: TGTGCCAGCAGTTACGGGGGACAGCCATATGGCTACACCTTC. It codes for CASSYGGQPYGYTF. J is TRBJ1-2 and V is TRBV6-5, with 7 bases matching TRBD1. The V gene end was trimmed by 2 bases and the J gene end by 5 bases; junction bases not matched to a gene: 5. The CDR3 extends over 14 amino acids. Germline-derived CDR1 and CDR2 are MNHEY and SVGAGI.

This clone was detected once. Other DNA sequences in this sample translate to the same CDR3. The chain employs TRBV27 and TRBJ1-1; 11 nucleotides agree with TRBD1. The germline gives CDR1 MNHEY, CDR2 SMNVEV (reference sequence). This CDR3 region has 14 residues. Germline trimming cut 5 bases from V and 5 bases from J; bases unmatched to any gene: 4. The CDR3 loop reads CASSLGTGGTEAFF. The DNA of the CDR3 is TGTGCCAGCAGTCTTGGGACAGGGGGAACTGAAGCTTTCTTT.

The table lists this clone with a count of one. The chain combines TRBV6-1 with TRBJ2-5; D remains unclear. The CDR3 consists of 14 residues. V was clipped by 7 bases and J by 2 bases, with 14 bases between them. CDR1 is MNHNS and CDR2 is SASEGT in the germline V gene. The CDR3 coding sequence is TGTGCCAGCAATGCAGGAGTTCCACAAGAGACCCAGTACTTC. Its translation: CASNAGVPQETQYF.

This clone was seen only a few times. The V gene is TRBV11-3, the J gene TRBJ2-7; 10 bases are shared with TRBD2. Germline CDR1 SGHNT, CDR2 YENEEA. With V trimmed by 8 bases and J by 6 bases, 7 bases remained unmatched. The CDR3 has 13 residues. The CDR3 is CASGQREGSEQYF. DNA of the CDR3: TGTGCCAGCGGTCAGCGGGAGGGATCCGAGCAGTACTTC.

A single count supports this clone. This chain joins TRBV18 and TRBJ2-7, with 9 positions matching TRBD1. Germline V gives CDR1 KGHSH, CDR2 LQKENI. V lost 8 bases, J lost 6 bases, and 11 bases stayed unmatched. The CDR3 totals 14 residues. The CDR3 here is CASTRDRVNGEQYF. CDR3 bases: TGTGCCAGCACACGGGACAGGGTAAACGGCGAGCAGTACTTC.

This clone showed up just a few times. This chain's CDR3 is CASSWDSLGETQYF. CDR3 in DNA: TGTGCCAGCAGCTGGGACAGCCTGGGGGAGACCCAGTACTTC. The chain recombines TRBV28 with TRBJ2-5; 7 nucleotides match TRBD1. The CDR3 is made up of 14 amino acids. The J segment lost 5 bases and the V segment lost 6 bases, leaving 9 bases of the junction unmatched. CDR1 MDHEN and CDR2 SYDVKM come from the germline V gene.

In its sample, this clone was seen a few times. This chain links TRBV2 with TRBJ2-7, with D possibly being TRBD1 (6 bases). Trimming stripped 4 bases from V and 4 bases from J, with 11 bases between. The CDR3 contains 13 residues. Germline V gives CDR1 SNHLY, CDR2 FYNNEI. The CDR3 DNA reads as TGTGCCAGCAGTGCTCTGGACAGTTACGAGCAGTACTTC. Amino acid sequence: CASSALDSYEQYF.

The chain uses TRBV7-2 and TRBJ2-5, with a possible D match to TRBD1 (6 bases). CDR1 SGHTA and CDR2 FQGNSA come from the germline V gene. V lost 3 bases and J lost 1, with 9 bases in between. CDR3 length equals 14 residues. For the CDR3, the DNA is TGTGCCAGCAGCTTCAGGGGACCCCAAGAGACCCAGTACTTC. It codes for CASSFRGPQETQYF.

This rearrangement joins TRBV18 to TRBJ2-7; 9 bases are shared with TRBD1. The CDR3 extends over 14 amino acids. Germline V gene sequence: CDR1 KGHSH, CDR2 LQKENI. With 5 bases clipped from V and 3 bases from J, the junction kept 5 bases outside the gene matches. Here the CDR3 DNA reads TGTGCCAGCTCAGTACGGACAGGGGACTACGAGCAGTACTTC. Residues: CASSVRTGDYEQYF.

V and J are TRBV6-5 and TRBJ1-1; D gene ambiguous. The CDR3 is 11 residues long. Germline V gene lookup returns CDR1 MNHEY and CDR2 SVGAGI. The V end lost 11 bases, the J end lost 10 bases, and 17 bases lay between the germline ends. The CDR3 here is CACGGSRRAFF. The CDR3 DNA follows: TGTGCCTGCGGAGGATCCAGACGAGCTTTCTTT.

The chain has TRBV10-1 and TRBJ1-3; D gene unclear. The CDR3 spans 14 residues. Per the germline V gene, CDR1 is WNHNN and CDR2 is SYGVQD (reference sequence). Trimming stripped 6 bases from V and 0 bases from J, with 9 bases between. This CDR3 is CASSPGYSGNTIYF. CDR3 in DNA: TGCGCCAGCAGCCCCGGCTACTCTGGAAACACCATATATTTT.

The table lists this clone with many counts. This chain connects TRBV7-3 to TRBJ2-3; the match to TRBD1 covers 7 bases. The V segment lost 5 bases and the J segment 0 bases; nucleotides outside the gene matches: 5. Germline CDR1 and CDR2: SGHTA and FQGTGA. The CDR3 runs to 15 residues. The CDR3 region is CASSQQGTSTDTQYF. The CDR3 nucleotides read TGTGCCAGCAGCCAACAGGGGACGAGCACAGATACGCAGTATTTT.

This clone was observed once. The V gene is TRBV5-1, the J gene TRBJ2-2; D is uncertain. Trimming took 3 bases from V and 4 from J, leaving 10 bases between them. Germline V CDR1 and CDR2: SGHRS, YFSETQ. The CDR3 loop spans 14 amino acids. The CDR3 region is CASSSLASTGELFF. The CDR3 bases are TGCGCCAGCAGCTCGTTAGCCTCCACCGGGGAGCTGTTTTTT.

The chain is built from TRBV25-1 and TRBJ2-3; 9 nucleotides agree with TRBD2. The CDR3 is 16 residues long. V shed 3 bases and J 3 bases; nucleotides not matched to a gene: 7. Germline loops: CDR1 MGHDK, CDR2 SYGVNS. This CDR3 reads CASSEGVAGVTDTQYF. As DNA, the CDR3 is TGTGCCAGCAGTGAGGGGGTAGCGGGGGTGACAGATACGCAGTATTTT. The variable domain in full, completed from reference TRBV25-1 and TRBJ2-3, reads EADIYQTPRYLVIGTGKKITLECSQTMGHDKMYWYQQDPGMELHLIHYSYGVNSTEKGDLSSESTVSRIRTEHFPLTLESARPSHTSQYLCASSEGVAGVTDTQYFGPGTRLTVL.

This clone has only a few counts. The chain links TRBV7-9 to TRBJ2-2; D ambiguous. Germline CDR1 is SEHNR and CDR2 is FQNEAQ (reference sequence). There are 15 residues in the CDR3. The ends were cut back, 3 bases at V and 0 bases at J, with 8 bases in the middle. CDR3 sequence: CASSFIQANTGELFF. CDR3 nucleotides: TGTGCCAGCAGCTTTATTCAAGCGAACACCGGGGAGCTGTTTTTT.

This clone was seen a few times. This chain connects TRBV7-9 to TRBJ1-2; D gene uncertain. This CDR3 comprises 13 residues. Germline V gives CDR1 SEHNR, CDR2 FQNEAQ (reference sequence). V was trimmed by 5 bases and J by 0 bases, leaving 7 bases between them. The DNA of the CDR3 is TGTGCCAGCAGCCCAGCAGCTAACTATGGCTACACCTTC. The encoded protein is CASSPAANYGYTF.

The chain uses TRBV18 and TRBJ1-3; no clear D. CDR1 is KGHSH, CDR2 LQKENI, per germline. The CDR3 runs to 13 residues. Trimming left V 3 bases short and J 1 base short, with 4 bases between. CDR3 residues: CASSPLSGNTIYF. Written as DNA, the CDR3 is TGTGCCAGCTCACCTTTATCTGGAAACACCATATATTTT.

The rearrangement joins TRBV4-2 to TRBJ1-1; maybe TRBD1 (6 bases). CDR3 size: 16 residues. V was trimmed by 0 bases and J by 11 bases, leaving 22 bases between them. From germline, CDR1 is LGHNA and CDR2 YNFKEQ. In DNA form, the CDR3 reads TGTGCCAGCAGCCAAGAAAAGATTTCCTGGGACAATGGGGCTTTCTTT. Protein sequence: CASSQEKISWDNGAFF.

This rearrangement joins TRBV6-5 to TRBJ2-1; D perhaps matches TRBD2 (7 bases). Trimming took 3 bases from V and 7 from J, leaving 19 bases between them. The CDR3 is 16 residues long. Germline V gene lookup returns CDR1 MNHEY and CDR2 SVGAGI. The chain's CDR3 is CASSYVRLGGVNEQFF. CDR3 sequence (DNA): TGTGCCAGCAGTTATGTAAGACTAGGGGGGGTAAATGAGCAGTTCTTC.

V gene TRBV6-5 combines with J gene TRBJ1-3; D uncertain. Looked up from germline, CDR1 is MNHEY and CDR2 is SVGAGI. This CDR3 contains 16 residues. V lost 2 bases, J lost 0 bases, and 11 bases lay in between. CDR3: CASSYVLDLSGNTIYF. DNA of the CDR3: TGTGCCAGCAGTTACGTTTTGGATCTCTCTGGAAACACCATATATTTT.

The CDR3 sequence is CASSLRGRAADTQYF. CDR3 nucleotide sequence: TGTGCCAGCAGTCTTCGCGGGAGGGCAGCAGATACGCAGTATTTT. The chain links TRBV11-3 to TRBJ2-3; 9 nucleotides line up with TRBD2. Germline V CDR1 and CDR2: SGHNT, YENEEA. The CDR3 spans 15 residues. V trimming: 6 bases; J trimming: 4 bases; junction bases outside the gene matches: 8.

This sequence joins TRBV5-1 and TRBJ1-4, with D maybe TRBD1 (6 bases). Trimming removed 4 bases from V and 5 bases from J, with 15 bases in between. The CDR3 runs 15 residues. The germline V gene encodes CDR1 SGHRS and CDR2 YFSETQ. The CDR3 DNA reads TGCGCCAGCAGCGGGGCGGGGGCCCAGAATGAAAAACTGTTTTTT. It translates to CASSGAGAQNEKLFF.

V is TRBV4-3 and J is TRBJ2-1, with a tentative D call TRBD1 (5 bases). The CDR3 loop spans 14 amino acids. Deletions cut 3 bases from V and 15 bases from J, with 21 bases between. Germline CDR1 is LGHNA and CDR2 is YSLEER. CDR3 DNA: TGCGCCAGCAGCCAGTCACAGGCTCCCCCGAGTCCGTTCTTC. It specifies CASSQSQAPPSPFF.

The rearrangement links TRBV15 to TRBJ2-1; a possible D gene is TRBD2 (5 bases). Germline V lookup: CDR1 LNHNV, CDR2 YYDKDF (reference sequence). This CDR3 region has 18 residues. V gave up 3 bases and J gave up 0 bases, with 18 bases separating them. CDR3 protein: CATSSGGFSASSYNEQFF. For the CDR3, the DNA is TGTGCCACCAGCAGCGGAGGTTTCAGCGCCTCCTCCTACAATGAGCAGTTCTTC.

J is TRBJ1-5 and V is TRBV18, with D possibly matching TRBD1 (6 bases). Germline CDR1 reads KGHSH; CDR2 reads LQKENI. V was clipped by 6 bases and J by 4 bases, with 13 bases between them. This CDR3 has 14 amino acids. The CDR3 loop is CASSAGVSNQPQHF. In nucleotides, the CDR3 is TGTGCCAGCTCTGCAGGGGTTTCGAATCAGCCCCAGCATTTT. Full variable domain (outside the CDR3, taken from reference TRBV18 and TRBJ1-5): NAGVMQNPRHLVRRRGQEARLRCSPMKGHSHVYWYRQLPEEGLKFMVYLQKENIIDESGMPKERFSAEFPKEGPSILRIQQVVRGDSAAYFCASSAGVSNQPQHFGDGTRLSIL.

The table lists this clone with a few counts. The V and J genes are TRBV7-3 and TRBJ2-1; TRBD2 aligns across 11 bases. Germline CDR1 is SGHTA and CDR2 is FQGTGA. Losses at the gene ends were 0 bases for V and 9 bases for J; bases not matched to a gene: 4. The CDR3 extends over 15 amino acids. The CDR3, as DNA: TGTGCCAGCAGCTTAACAGGGCTAGCGGGAGGTGAGCAGTTCTTC. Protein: CASSLTGLAGGEQFF.

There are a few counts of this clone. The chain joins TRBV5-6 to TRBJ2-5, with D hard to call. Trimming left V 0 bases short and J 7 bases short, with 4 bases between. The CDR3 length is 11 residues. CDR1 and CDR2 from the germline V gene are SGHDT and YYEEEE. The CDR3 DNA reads TGTGCCAGCAGCTTGGTCGGGACCCAGTACTTC. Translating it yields CASSLVGTQYF. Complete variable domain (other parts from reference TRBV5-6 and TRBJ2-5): DAGVTQSPTHLIKTRGQQVTLRCSPKSGHDTVSWYQQALGQGPQFIFQYYEEEERQRGNFPDRFSGHQFPNYSSELNVNALLLGDSALYLCASSLVGTQYFGPGTRLLVL.

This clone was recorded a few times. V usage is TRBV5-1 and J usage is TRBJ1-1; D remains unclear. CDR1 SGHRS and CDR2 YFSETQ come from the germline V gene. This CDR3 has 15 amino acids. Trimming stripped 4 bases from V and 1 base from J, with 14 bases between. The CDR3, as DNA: TGCGCCAGCAGCCCCCGGGGTGTCCAGAACACTGAAGCTTTCTTT. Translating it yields CASSPRGVQNTEAFF.

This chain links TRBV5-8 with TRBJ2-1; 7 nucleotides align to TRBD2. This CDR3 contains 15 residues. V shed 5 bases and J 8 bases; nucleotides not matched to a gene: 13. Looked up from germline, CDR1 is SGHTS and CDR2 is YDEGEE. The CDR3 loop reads CASSLSPQAGDEQFF. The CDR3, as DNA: TGTGCCAGCAGTTTATCACCACAGGCGGGGGATGAGCAGTTCTTC.

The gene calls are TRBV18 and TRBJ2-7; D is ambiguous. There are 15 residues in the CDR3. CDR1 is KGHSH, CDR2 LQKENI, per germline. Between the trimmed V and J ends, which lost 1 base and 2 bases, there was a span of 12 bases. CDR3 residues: CASSPLGGLAYEQYF. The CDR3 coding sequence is TGTGCCAGCTCACCACTGGGCGGATTGGCCTACGAGCAGTACTTC.